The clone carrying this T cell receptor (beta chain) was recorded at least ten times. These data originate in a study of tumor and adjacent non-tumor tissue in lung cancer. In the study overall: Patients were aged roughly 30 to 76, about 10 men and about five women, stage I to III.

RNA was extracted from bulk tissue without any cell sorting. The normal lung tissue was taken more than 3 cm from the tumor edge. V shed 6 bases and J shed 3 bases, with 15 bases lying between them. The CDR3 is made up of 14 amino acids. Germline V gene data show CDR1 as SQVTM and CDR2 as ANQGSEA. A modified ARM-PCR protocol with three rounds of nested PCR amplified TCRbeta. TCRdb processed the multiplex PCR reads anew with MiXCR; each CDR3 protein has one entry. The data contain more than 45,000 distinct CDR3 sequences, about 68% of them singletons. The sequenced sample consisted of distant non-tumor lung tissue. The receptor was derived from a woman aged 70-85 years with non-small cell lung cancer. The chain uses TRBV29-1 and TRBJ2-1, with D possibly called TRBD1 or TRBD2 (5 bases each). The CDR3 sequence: CSVSGPTIYNEQFF. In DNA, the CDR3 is TGCAGCGTCTCGGGACCTACGATCTACAATGAGCAGTTCTTC.